Below are 29 T cell receptor beta chains sequenced from a single sample in a study of vaccination and CD4 T cells after COVID-19 (dated by TCRdb to 2022 to 2024). Their specific antigens are unknown. The sample's treatment or condition, from its label and the paper: approximately 9-day PBMC culture with coronavirus spike peptide pools or control peptides (ViraFEST assay). The receptor library was made with PCR. Data came from an Illumina iSeq 100. DNA from cultured CD4+ T cells was subjected to TCR sequencing with the Oncomine TCR Beta short-read assay at the Johns Hopkins FTIC core. TCRdb applied fastp at Q25 and MiXCR to the public reads, then kept only in-frame beta chains. Identical CDR3 protein sequences are pooled into one entry, listed with their most common genes and DNA. The sample yields about 13,000 distinct CDR3 sequences; less than 50% were counted once. The ten largest clones take up roughly a tenth of the sample.

Sequenced material: CD4+ T cells from blood, cultured in vitro, taken after SARS-CoV-2 vaccination. These receptors were taken from a human donor who had recovered from COVID-19.

The chain carries TRBV6-2 or TRBV6-3 and TRBJ1-5, with D perhaps matching TRBD1 (5 bases). The CDR3 has 14 residues. Germline V gene lookup returns CDR1 MNHEY and CDR2 SVGEGT. V lost 2 bases, J lost 3 bases, and 8 bases lay in between. The CDR3 spells CASSYDSLNQPQHF. The DNA of the CDR3 is TGTGCCAGCAGTTACGACAGCCTCAATCAGCCCCAGCATTTT.

A few counts support this clonotype. The J gene is TRBJ1-2, the V gene TRBV11-3; the D gene is possibly TRBD1 (6 bases). Germline lookup yields CDR1 SGHNT and CDR2 YENEEA. V was clipped by 2 bases and J by 0 bases, with 10 bases between them. The CDR3 runs to 15 residues. The CDR3 sequence is CASSLTGIANYGYTF. The DNA of the CDR3 is TGTGCCAGCAGCTTAACAGGGATAGCTAACTATGGCTACACCTTC.

The chain couples TRBV5-4 to TRBJ2-3, with a weak D call TRBD1 (6 bases). The CDR3 is made up of 15 amino acids. The germline CDR1 and CDR2 sequences are SGHNT and YYREEE (reference sequence). V gave up 7 bases and J gave up 5 bases, with 20 bases separating them. The chain's CDR3 is CASSGDQGLRDTQYF. In DNA, the CDR3 is TGTGCCAGCTCAGGGGACCAGGGGCTCAGAGATACGCAGTATTTT.

The chain combines TRBV30 with TRBJ1-2; no clear D. Germline CDR1 is GTSNPN and CDR2 is SVGIG (reference sequence). The CDR3 is 15 amino acids. V was trimmed by 0 bases and J by 8 bases, leaving 19 bases between them. CDR3 in DNA: TGTGCCTGGAGTGTACATGCAATCCTCGTGAAGGGCTACACCTTC. Encoded protein: CAWSVHAILVKGYTF.

The CDR3 DNA is TGTGCCAGCAGACAGGGGGCTGTGAACACTGAAGCTTTCTTT. Encoded protein: CASRQGAVNTEAFF. The chain is built from TRBV27 and TRBJ1-1; 9 bases are shared with TRBD1. Germline V gives CDR1 MNHEY, CDR2 SMNVEV (reference sequence). The V gene end was trimmed by 6 bases and the J gene end by 0 bases; junction bases not matched to a gene: 2. The CDR3 loop spans 14 amino acids.

This clonotype was observed a few times. The rearrangement links TRBV7-9 to TRBJ1-2; TRBD1 might be the D (5 bases). In germline, CDR1 is SEHNR, CDR2 FQNEAQ (reference sequence). The V end was cut by 4 bases, the J end by 5 bases, with 32 bases between. The CDR3 is 20 residues long. CDR3 coding DNA: TGTGCCAGCAGCTCCCTCCCGCTGGGGCAGGCTCTCCCCAAAGGGTATGGCTACACCTTC. It translates to CASSSLPLGQALPKGYGYTF.

The chain joins TRBV10-3 to TRBJ2-6; 11 bases align to TRBD1. This CDR3 has 17 amino acids. J was trimmed by 2 bases and V by 9 bases; bases with no gene match: 9. The germline CDR1 and CDR2 sequences are ENHRY and SYGVKD. Written as DNA, the CDR3 is TGTGCCATAGGGACAGGGGGGGCCTTGCCTGGGGCCAACGTCCTGACTTTC. It is translated as CAIGTGGALPGANVLTF.

The chain uses TRBV7-2 and TRBJ2-6; D gene ambiguous. V was cut by 1 base and J by 0 bases, with 10 bases left in between. The CDR3 loop spans 17 amino acids. Per germline, CDR1 SGHTA and CDR2 FQGNSA. The CDR3, as DNA: TGTGCCAGCAGCTTAGGTCCGGTTAACTCTGGGGCCAACGTCCTGACTTTC. Translated, it gives CASSLGPVNSGANVLTF.

V gene TRBV6-1 combines with J gene TRBJ1-5; D might be TRBD1 (6 bases). V shed 8 bases and J shed 7 bases, with 21 bases lying between them. From germline, CDR1 is MNHNS and CDR2 SASEGT. The CDR3 has 15 residues. The CDR3, as DNA: TGTGCCAGCGCAGGACGGGGGGCGCGGGAGCAGCCCCAGCATTTT. Translated, it gives CASAGRGAREQPQHF.

The CDR3 DNA sequence: TGCGCCAGCAGATTGCAGACGGGGAACACTGAAGCTTTCTTT. This encodes CASRLQTGNTEAFF. The chain is built from TRBV5-1 and TRBJ1-1; D remains ambiguous. Germline V gene lookup returns CDR1 SGHRS and CDR2 YFSETQ. The CDR3 has 14 amino acids. With 5 bases removed from V and 1 base from J, the gap between germline ends came to 12 bases.

The chain carries TRBV6-1 and TRBJ1-2; a possible D gene is TRBD1 (5 bases). CDR3 length: 12 residues. Germline CDR1 reads MNHNS; CDR2 reads SASEGT. The V and J ends lost 6 bases and 5 bases respectively, with 10 bases between them. The CDR3 loop reads CASSAGRYGYTF. In DNA, the CDR3 is TGTGCCAGCAGCGCAGGGAGGTATGGCTACACCTTC.

V usage is TRBV6-1 and J usage is TRBJ1-2; D gene ambiguous. V dropped 6 bases and J dropped 1 base, with 6 bases sitting between them. This CDR3 comprises 12 residues. Germline CDR1 reads MNHNS; CDR2 reads SASEGT. CDR3: CASRANNYGYTF. The CDR3 nucleotides read TGTGCCAGCAGGGCAAATAACTATGGCTACACCTTC.

J is TRBJ2-2 and V is TRBV20-1; 10 bases map to TRBD1. Looked up from germline, CDR1 is DFQATT and CDR2 is SNEGSKA (reference sequence). The CDR3 length is 18 residues. V lost 0 bases, J lost 4 bases, and 11 bases stayed unmatched. CDR3 bases: TGCAGTGCTAGAGACATGGTGACAGGGGGCTGGAGCACCGGGGAGCTGTTTTTT. As protein: CSARDMVTGGWSTGELFF.

The chain has TRBV4-3 and TRBJ2-5; a weak D match, TRBD2 (6 bases). The CDR3 is made up of 16 amino acids. The germline CDR1 and CDR2 sequences are LGHNA and YSLEER. V lost 0 bases to trimming and J lost 4 bases, with 15 bases between them. Written as DNA, the CDR3 is TGCGCCAGCAGCCAAGAAGGAGGGCTAGCCCCAGAGACCCAGTACTTC. Protein product: CASSQEGGLAPETQYF.

This clonotype was seen a few times. The V gene is TRBV6-2 or TRBV6-3, the J gene TRBJ1-1; 8 nucleotides align to TRBD1. Germline V gene data show CDR1 as MNHEY and CDR2 as SVGEGT. The J segment lost 6 bases and the V segment lost 7 bases, leaving 19 bases of the junction unmatched. CDR3 size: 17 residues. The CDR3 bases are TGTGCCAGCATCCCGCGAGGGCAGGGGGCGCGGAGAGCTGAAGCTTTCTTT. Translation: CASIPRGQGARRAEAFF.

This clonotype was observed a few times. V usage is TRBV11-3 and J usage is TRBJ2-1, with 8 bases fitting TRBD2. Germline V gene data show CDR1 as SGHNT and CDR2 as YENEEA. This CDR3 is 16 amino acids long. The ends lost 5 bases at V and 5 bases at J; junction bases unmatched: 11. CDR3 DNA sequence: TGTGCCAGCAGCGCCGTTTTTAGCGGGGTCCACAATGAGCAGTTCTTC. Its protein product is CASSAVFSGVHNEQFF.

The V call is TRBV19, the J call TRBJ2-1; 11 bases are a match to TRBD2. The CDR3 is 15 residues long. V was pared by 6 bases and J by 9 bases, with 10 bases of the junction left unmatched. CDR1 LNHDA and CDR2 SQIVND come from the germline V gene (reference sequence). The DNA for the CDR3 is TGTGCCAGTAGCACCGGGACTAGCGGACGGACTGAGCAGTTCTTC. Its protein product is CASSTGTSGRTEQFF.

The rearrangement uses TRBV11-3 and TRBJ1-1, with D hard to call. This CDR3 has 14 amino acids. Germline V gives CDR1 SGHNT, CDR2 YENEEA. V was clipped by 2 bases and J by 1 base, with 8 bases between them. The CDR3 bases are TGTGCCAGCAGCTTATATAGAGCGAACACTGAAGCTTTCTTT. This gives the protein CASSLYRANTEAFF. The full variable domain, completed using reference TRBV11-3 and TRBJ1-1, is EAGVVQSPRYKIIEKKQPVAFWCNPISGHNTLYWYLQNLGQGPELLIRYENEEAVDDSQLPKDRFSAERLKGVDSTLKIQPAELGDSAVYLCASSLYRANTEAFFGQGTRLTVV.

V usage is TRBV6-2 or TRBV6-3 and J usage is TRBJ1-1; D is uncertain. V was shortened by 10 bases and J by 3 bases, with 15 bases between the two germline ends. Looked up from germline, CDR1 is MNHEY and CDR2 is SVGEGT. The CDR3 has 13 residues. CDR3 amino acids: CATSREGYTEAFF. The CDR3 DNA is TGTGCCACCTCACGTGAGGGTTACACTGAAGCTTTCTTT.

The chain combines TRBV19 with TRBJ2-3; D ambiguous. V shed 6 bases and J shed 2 bases, with 9 bases lying between them. The CDR3 is 13 residues long. Germline V CDR1 and CDR2: LNHDA, SQIVND (reference sequence). The DNA of the CDR3 is TGTGCCAGTAGGGACCCCCTCACAGATACGCAGTATTTT. This codes for CASRDPLTDTQYF.

The chain carries TRBV27 and TRBJ2-2, with D unclear. Trimming took 4 bases from V and 1 from J, leaving 10 bases between them. This CDR3 has 15 residues. Per the germline V gene, CDR1 is MNHEY and CDR2 is SMNVEV (reference sequence). CDR3 loop: CASSWGWQNTGELFF. The DNA of the CDR3 is TGTGCCAGCAGTTGGGGATGGCAGAACACCGGGGAGCTGTTTTTT.

V usage is TRBV7-3 and J usage is TRBJ2-3; a possible D gene is TRBD2 (6 bases). V was pared by 4 bases and J by 4 bases, with 12 bases between. CDR3 length equals 14 residues. Germline V gene lookup returns CDR1 SGHTA and CDR2 FQGTGA. The CDR3 protein is CASSSPGVADTQYF. The CDR3 bases are TGTGCCAGCAGCTCCCCGGGGGTTGCAGATACGCAGTATTTT. Using reference TRBV7-3 and TRBJ2-3 for the parts outside the CDR3, the full variable domain is GAGVSQTPSNKVTEKGKYVELRCDPISGHTALYWYRQSLGQGPEFLIYFQGTGAADDSGLPNDRFFAVRPEGSVSTLKIQRTERGDSAVYLCASSSPGVADTQYFGPGTRLTVL.

As regards this clonotype: At one boundary the junction diverges from the germline segment, which might be a read error. The DNA for the CDR3 is TGTGCCAGCAGCTTGGCCGGTGGATCCGATAATTCACCCCCCCACTTT. Protein: CASSLAGGSDNSPPHF. The chain couples TRBV5-4 to TRBJ1-6; D remains ambiguous. Germline CDR1 SGHNT, CDR2 YYREEE (reference sequence). The CDR3 is 16 amino acids.

Here the CDR3 reads CASSLAGGTGNQPQHF. The DNA of the CDR3 is TGTGCCAGCAGCTTAGCGGGGGGTACGGGTAATCAGCCCCAGCATTTT. The chain recombines TRBV7-8 with TRBJ1-5; D may be TRBD1 (5 bases). The length of the CDR3 is 16 residues. Deletions cut 0 bases from V and 4 bases from J, with 13 bases between. Germline V gene sequence: CDR1 SGHVS, CDR2 FQNEAQ. Full variable domain (rest looked up from reference TRBV7-8 and TRBJ1-5): GAGVSQSPRYKVAKRGQDVALRCDPISGHVSLFWYQQALGQGPEFLTYFQNEAQLDKSGLPSDRFFAERPEGSVSTLKIQRTQQEDSAVYLCASSLAGGTGNQPQHFGDGTRLSIL.

The rearrangement joins TRBV20-1 to TRBJ2-1; 14 nucleotides agree with TRBD2. The CDR3 runs 16 residues. Trimming cost V 3 bases and J 10 bases; bases outside gene matches: 11. Germline CDR1 reads DFQATT; CDR2 reads SNEGSKA (reference sequence). The CDR3 nucleotides are TGCAGTGCTAGGTCAGCCGGGACTAGCGGGAGAGAGGAGCAGTTCTTC. It yields the protein CSARSAGTSGREEQFF.

V is TRBV2 and J is TRBJ1-5; no definite D call. CDR1 and CDR2 from the germline V gene are SNHLY and FYNNEI. Deletions cut 2 bases from V and 1 base from J, with 9 bases between. The CDR3 covers 15 residues. The CDR3: CASSEQAVSNQPQHF. The CDR3 DNA sequence: TGTGCCAGCAGTGAACAGGCCGTAAGCAATCAGCCCCAGCATTTT.

The chain employs TRBV6-5 and TRBJ2-1; 8 positions agree with TRBD2. Losses at the gene ends were 2 bases for V and 7 bases for J; bases not matched to a gene: 4. CDR3 size: 14 residues. CDR1 is MNHEY and CDR2 is SVGAGI in the germline V gene. CDR3 coding DNA: TGTGCCAGCAGTTACCCAGCGGGAGAAAATGAGCAGTTCTTC. It yields the protein CASSYPAGENEQFF.

The rearrangement joins TRBV6-2 or TRBV6-3 to TRBJ1-4; no definite D call. The CDR3 is 13 residues long. Germline CDR1 and CDR2: MNHEY and SVGEGT. V shed 6 bases and J shed 6 bases, with 11 bases lying between them. CDR3 in amino acids: CASSLTRDEKLFF. The CDR3 region has the DNA TGTGCCAGCAGCCTCACACGTGATGAAAAACTGTTTTTT.

For the CDR3, the DNA is TGTGCCAGTAGTCTCAGGATCCTCCGACTACTACGGGAGAGGGAAAAACTGTTTTTT. Amino acid sequence: CASSLRILRLLREREKLFF. This sequence joins TRBV19 and TRBJ1-4; D unclear. The germline V and J ends were trimmed by 5 bases and 8 bases, with 30 bases remaining between them. Germline loops: CDR1 LNHDA, CDR2 SQIVND (reference sequence). The CDR3 has 19 amino acids. The whole variable domain, filled in from reference TRBV19 and TRBJ1-4, reads DGGITQSPKYLFRKEGQNVTLSCEQNLNHDAMYWYRQDPGQGLRLIYYSQIVNDFQKGDIAEGYSVSREKKESFPLTVTSAQKNPTAFYLCASSLRILRLLREREKLFFGSGTQLSVL.